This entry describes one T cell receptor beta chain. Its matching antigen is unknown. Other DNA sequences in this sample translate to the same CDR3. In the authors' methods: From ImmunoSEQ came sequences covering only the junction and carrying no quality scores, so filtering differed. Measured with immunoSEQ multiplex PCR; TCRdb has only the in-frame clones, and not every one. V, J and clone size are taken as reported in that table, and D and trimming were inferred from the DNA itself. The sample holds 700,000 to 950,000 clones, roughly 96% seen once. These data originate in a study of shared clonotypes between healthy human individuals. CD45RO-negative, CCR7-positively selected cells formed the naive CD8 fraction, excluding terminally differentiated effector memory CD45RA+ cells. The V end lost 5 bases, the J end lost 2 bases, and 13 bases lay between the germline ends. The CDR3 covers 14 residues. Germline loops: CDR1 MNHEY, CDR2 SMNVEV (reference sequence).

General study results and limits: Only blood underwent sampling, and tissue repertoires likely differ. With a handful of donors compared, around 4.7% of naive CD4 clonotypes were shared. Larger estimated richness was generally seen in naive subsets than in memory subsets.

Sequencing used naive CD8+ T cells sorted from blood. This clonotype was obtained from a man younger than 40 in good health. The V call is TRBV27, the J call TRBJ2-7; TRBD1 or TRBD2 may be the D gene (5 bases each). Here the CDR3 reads CASSPGTETYEQYF. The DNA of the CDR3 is TGTGCCAGCAGTCCCGGGACGGAAACCTACGAGCAGTACTTC.